The 18 T cell receptor beta chains below come from one sample, sequenced in a study of T cell responses to AZD1222 COVID-19 vaccine. TCRdb's copy holds only in-frame clones and misses some; the assay was immunoSEQ multiplex PCR. The sample has more than 110,000 clones; approximately 91% are singletons. Source: peripheral blood, taken on day 0 of AZD1222 vaccination. The receptors shown here come from an adult in good health.

This chain uses TRBV6-2 or TRBV6-3 with TRBJ1-5, with D possibly being TRBD1 (5 bases). CDR3 length: 13 amino acids. Deletions cut 6 bases from V and 6 bases from J, with 12 bases between. CDR1 MNHEY and CDR2 SVGEGT come from the germline V gene. The CDR3 DNA reads as TGTGCCAGCAGCCTCAGGGAGAGTCAGCCCCAGCATTTT. This encodes CASSLRESQPQHF.

The chain couples TRBV19 to TRBJ2-3; TRBD1 is a possible D gene (5 bases). V shed 1 base and J shed 0 bases, with 5 bases lying between them. Germline V CDR1 and CDR2: LNHDA, SQIVND (reference sequence). The CDR3 has 14 amino acids. The CDR3 bases are TGTGCCAGTAGTATAGGACAGAGCACAGATACGCAGTATTTT. This codes for CASSIGQSTDTQYF. Full variable domain (rest looked up from reference TRBV19 and TRBJ2-3): DGGITQSPKYLFRKEGQNVTLSCEQNLNHDAMYWYRQDPGQGLRLIYYSQIVNDFQKGDIAEGYSVSREKKESFPLTVTSAQKNPTAFYLCASSIGQSTDTQYFGPGTRLTVL.

The rearrangement joins TRBV5-8 to TRBJ1-2; the D gene is possibly TRBD1 (6 bases). CDR1 is SGHTS, CDR2 YDEGEE, per germline. The CDR3 sequence is 13 residues long. The V gene lost 9 bases and the J gene lost 8 bases, with 20 bases spanning the gap. In nucleotides, the CDR3 is TGTGCCACCTCAAATCGGGGGGCGATGGGCTACACCTTC. Its translation is CATSNRGAMGYTF.

In DNA, the CDR3 is TGTGCCAGCAGTTTACTGCCCCCAGGGAGCGAGCAGTACTTC. It specifies CASSLLPPGSEQYF. The chain joins TRBV27 to TRBJ2-7, with D perhaps assigned TRBD1 or TRBD2 (5 bases each). Germline lookup yields CDR1 MNHEY and CDR2 SMNVEV (reference sequence). V shed 2 bases and J shed 6 bases, with 14 bases lying between them. CDR3 length equals 14 residues.

The chain couples TRBV19 to TRBJ1-1; D is unclear. The CDR3 is made up of 13 amino acids. Trimming pared 1 base from V and 3 bases from J, leaving 6 bases between. Per germline, CDR1 LNHDA and CDR2 SQIVND (reference sequence). The CDR3 loop is CASSIVIYTEAFF. DNA for the CDR3: TGTGCCAGTAGTATAGTTATTTACACTGAAGCTTTCTTT.

This rearrangement joins TRBV5-4 to TRBJ2-3, with TRBD1 matching 11 bases. The CDR3 sequence is 15 residues long. The V gene's germline CDR1 is SGHNT and CDR2 YYREEE (reference sequence). Unmatched junction bases numbered 2, after V lost 4 bases and J lost 1 base. CDR3 coding DNA: TGTGCCAGCAGCCCGGACAGGGGGCGCACAGATACGCAGTATTTT. Translated: CASSPDRGRTDTQYF.

CDR3 in DNA: TGTGCCAGCAGCAATAAGGATGTCAGGACTCAAGAGACCCAGTACTTC. As protein: CASSNKDVRTQETQYF. The chain joins TRBV21-1 to TRBJ2-5; the DNA was not compared with TRBD2, the D call given in the table. TRBV21-1 is recorded as a pseudogene. The CDR3 runs to 16 residues.

This chain uses TRBV3-1 (or the pseudogene TRBV3-2) with TRBJ2-7; 7 bases line up with TRBD1. Per the germline V gene, CDR1 is LGHDT and CDR2 is YNNKEL (reference sequence). Trimming at V came to 4 bases and at J to 4 bases, leaving 7 bases not matched to a gene. The CDR3 contains 14 residues. The CDR3 nucleotides are TGTGCCAGCAGCCCAGGGGGTCCTAATTACGAGCAGTACTTC. Translation gives CASSPGGPNYEQYF.

V and J are TRBV5-4 and TRBJ1-1; D remains unclear. There are 15 residues in the CDR3. CDR1 and CDR2 (germline): SGHNT, YYREEE (reference sequence). Trimming pared 0 bases from V and 3 bases from J, leaving 12 bases between. The CDR3 sequence is CASSLVAGRDTEAFF. The CDR3 region has the DNA TGTGCCAGCAGCTTGGTGGCGGGGAGGGACACTGAAGCTTTCTTT.

J is TRBJ1-1 and V is TRBV28, with D hard to call. The ends were cut back, 5 bases at V and 4 bases at J, with 14 bases in the middle. CDR1 MDHEN and CDR2 SYDVKM come from the germline V gene. The CDR3 is 14 residues long. DNA of the CDR3: TGTGCCAGCAGTCTCCCCCTACGTAGCACTGAAGCTTTCTTT. Translated, it gives CASSLPLRSTEAFF. Full variable domain (remainder filled in from reference TRBV28 and TRBJ1-1): DVKVTQSSRYLVKRTGEKVFLECVQDMDHENMFWYRQDPGLGLRLIYFSYDVKMKEKGDIPEGYSVSREKKERFSLILESASTNQTSMYLCASSLPLRSTEAFFGQGTRLTVV.

The J gene is TRBJ1-6, the V gene TRBV30; maybe TRBD1 (5 bases). Germline V CDR1 and CDR2: GTSNPN, SVGIG (reference sequence). The CDR3 runs to 14 residues. Trimming shortened V by 0 bases and J by 14 bases, and 17 bases separated the two germline ends. As DNA, the CDR3 is TGTGCCTGGAGTGTCGGGGCGGATTTTGGGGCCCTCCACTTT. This codes for CAWSVGADFGALHF.

The rearrangement uses TRBV10-3 and TRBJ1-2; D not certain. V dropped 3 bases and J dropped 13 bases, with 12 bases sitting between them. The CDR3 is 11 residues long. Germline V CDR1 and CDR2: ENHRY, SYGVKD. The CDR3 bases are TGTGCCATCAGTGAATCCACGTCTAGCACCTTC. It yields the protein CAISESTSSTF.

This chain links TRBV2 with TRBJ1-1, with D unresolved. From germline, CDR1 is SNHLY and CDR2 FYNNEI. The CDR3 spans 13 residues. The V gene lost 4 bases and the J gene lost 6 bases, with 12 bases spanning the gap. The CDR3 region has the DNA TGTGCCAGCAGTGCACGGTTTTTATCTGAAGCTTTCTTT. It specifies CASSARFLSEAFF.

The gene calls are TRBV5-1 and TRBJ1-1; 12 nucleotides agree with TRBD1. The CDR3 contains 17 residues. Germline V gene lookup returns CDR1 SGHRS and CDR2 YFSETQ. The trim removed 3 bases at V and 3 bases at J, leaving 9 bases unmatched. The CDR3 protein is CASSSYGTGGSDTEAFF. CDR3 nucleotides: TGCGCCAGCAGCTCTTATGGGACAGGGGGCTCCGACACTGAAGCTTTCTTT.

The chain employs TRBV20-1 and TRBJ1-3; no firm D call. The CDR3 runs 15 residues. The ends were cut back, 3 bases at V and 0 bases at J, with 12 bases in the middle. Germline assignment: CDR1 DFQATT and CDR2 SNEGSKA (reference sequence). This CDR3 reads CSASGQAVSGNTIYF. The CDR3 DNA reads TGCAGTGCTAGTGGCCAGGCCGTCTCTGGAAACACCATATATTTT.

Worth noting for this clone: At one of its ends the junction is not consistent with the germline gene, which may arise from a read error. CDR3 sequence reads: CSAEIVNIQYF. Written as DNA, the CDR3 is TGCAGCGCTGAAATAGTAAACATTCAGTACTTC. The chain joins TRBV29-1 to TRBJ2-4, with D uncertain. CDR1 and CDR2 from the germline V gene are SQVTM and ANQGSEA. The CDR3 length is 11 residues.

This chain uses TRBV11-1 with TRBJ1-1; TRBD1 matches at 7 bases. J was trimmed by 11 bases and V by 5 bases; bases with no gene match: 14. Germline CDR1 is SGHAT and CDR2 is FQDESV (reference sequence). The length of the CDR3 is 14 residues. CDR3 loop: CASSHQDRSRGAFF. The CDR3 region has the DNA TGTGCCAGCAGCCACCAGGACAGGAGCCGAGGGGCTTTCTTT.

The chain joins TRBV6-5 to TRBJ2-7; TRBD1 might be the D (6 bases). The V end lost 7 bases, the J end lost 4 bases, and 11 bases lay between the germline ends. CDR3 length equals 12 residues. Germline-derived CDR1 and CDR2 are MNHEY and SVGAGI. The CDR3 nucleotides read TGTGCCAGCAAAGGACAGACTTACGAGCAGTACTTC. Protein: CASKGQTYEQYF.